These 27 T cell receptor beta chains share one sample of origin, sequenced in a study of T cells in Graves' hyperthyroidism and ophthalmopathy. Amplification of TCR beta CDR3 regions was performed using RNA transcripts as template. RT-PCR in the first round (using the HTBI primer set) targeted the TCR CDR3. Via MiXCR, TCRdb re-called the multiplex PCR reads, giving one row per CDR3 protein. The table records approximately 690,000 distinct CDR3 sequences, roughly 14% of them present only once. The specimen sequenced was blood. The receptors here all came from a woman between 45 and 60 years old with Graves' ophthalmopathy.

This clonotype has a handful of counts. The chain recombines TRBV18 with TRBJ2-7, with 8 bases fitting TRBD2. Trimming cost V 3 bases and J 4 bases; bases outside gene matches: 14. CDR1 KGHSH and CDR2 LQKENI come from the germline V gene. This CDR3 region has 17 residues. CDR3 in amino acids: CASSPGTSGVGGYEQYF. CDR3 coding DNA: TGTGCCAGCTCACCGGGAACTAGCGGTGTCGGTGGATACGAGCAGTACTTC.

This clonotype was detected only a few times. The chain joins TRBV7-2 to TRBJ2-5, with D perhaps matching TRBD1 or TRBD2 (6 bases each). The V and J ends lost 2 bases and 2 bases respectively, with 18 bases between them. CDR3 length: 17 residues. CDR1 and CDR2 (germline): SGHTA, FQGNSA. DNA for the CDR3: TGTGCCAGCAGCTTAAGGAGGGGGGTAGCGCGTCAAGAGACCCAGTACTTC. Translation: CASSLRRGVARQETQYF.

This clonotype was counted many times. The V call is TRBV12-3 or TRBV12-4, the J call TRBJ1-2, with D perhaps TRBD1 (6 bases). Trimming took 5 bases from V and 1 from J, leaving 14 bases between them. The CDR3 is made up of 15 amino acids. CDR3 protein: CASSPRQVFNYGYTF. The DNA of the CDR3 is TGTGCCAGCAGTCCCAGACAGGTTTTTAACTATGGCTACACCTTC.

The table lists this clonotype with a few counts. The rearrangement links TRBV7-2 to TRBJ2-6; 7 bases map to TRBD1. V gave up 0 bases and J gave up 3 bases; unmatched junction bases: 2. There are 16 residues in the CDR3. Per the germline V gene, CDR1 is SGHTA and CDR2 is FQGNSA. The CDR3 DNA reads as TGTGCCAGCAGCTTAGCAGGGGGCTTTGGGGCCAACGTCCTGACTTTC. This encodes CASSLAGGFGANVLTF. Combining the CDR3 with reference TRBV7-2 and TRBJ2-6 gives the whole variable domain GAGVSQSPSNKVTEKGKDVELRCDPISGHTALYWYRQSLGQGLEFLIYFQGNSAPDKSGLPSDRFSAERTGGSVSTLTIQRTQQEDSAVYLCASSLAGGFGANVLTFGAGSRLTVL.

This chain links TRBV12-3 or TRBV12-4 with TRBJ2-1; D is unresolved. The CDR3 runs 12 residues. V was cut by 5 bases and J by 7 bases, with 9 bases left in between. In nucleotides, the CDR3 is TGTGCCAGCAGTCTCAAGGAAAATGAGCAGTTCTTC. It yields the protein CASSLKENEQFF.

Comments on this clonotype: A much larger clone is a single base away; this may be a read error. CDR3 sequence (DNA): TGTGCCAGCACCCCGGTACAGGGGGTCGGGGCCAACGTCCTGACTTTC. This gives the protein CASTPVQGVGANVLTF. The chain is built from TRBV12-3 or TRBV12-4 and TRBJ2-6, with 8 bases aligning to TRBD1. The CDR3 runs 16 residues. V was clipped by 7 bases and J by 4 bases; unmatched bases: 9.

This clonotype has only a few counts. This sequence may be a read error, since a much larger clone differs from it by one base. The gene calls are TRBV6-2 or TRBV6-3 and TRBJ2-5; D possibly uses TRBD1 or TRBD2 (6 bases each). The CDR3 is 16 residues long. Trimming shortened V by 4 bases and J by 0 bases, and 15 bases separated the two germline ends. The germline gives CDR1 MNHEY, CDR2 SVGEGT. The CDR3 coding sequence is TGTGCCAGCAGTTTCTCGAGTGGGGGGCACCAAGAGACCCAGTACTTC. This sequence encodes CASSFSSGGHQETQYF.

The table lists this clonotype with many counts. V gene TRBV7-9 combines with J gene TRBJ1-2, with 7 bases lining up with TRBD1. The V and J ends lost 4 bases and 4 bases, in that order; junction bases with no gene match: 12. The CDR3 has 16 residues. Germline CDR1 reads SEHNR; CDR2 reads FQNEAQ (reference sequence). In DNA, the CDR3 is TGTGCCAGCAGCTCGACCGGACAGGAGACGCTCTATGGCTACACCTTC. It codes for CASSSTGQETLYGYTF. The entire variable domain, with the rest obtained from reference TRBV7-9 and TRBJ1-2, is as follows: DTGVSQNPRHKITKRGQNVTFRCDPISEHNRLYWYRQTLGQGPEFLTYFQNEAQLEKSRLLSDRFSAERPKGSFSTLEIQRTEQGDSAMYLCASSSTGQETLYGYTFGSGTRLTVV.

This clonotype was picked up many times. V and J are TRBV7-2 and TRBJ2-1, with 10 bases aligning to TRBD1. This CDR3 has 21 amino acids. Germline V gene sequence: CDR1 SGHTA, CDR2 FQGNSA. V lost 1 base and J lost 5; bases outside the gene matches: 20. CDR3 sequence (DNA): TGTGCCAGCAGCTTAGATGGGGACAGGGGCGGTGGACTAGCCGACAACAATGAGCAGTTCTTC. The encoded protein is CASSLDGDRGGGLADNNEQFF.

This clonotype was observed many times. V usage is TRBV20-1 and J usage is TRBJ2-1; 8 bases are a match to TRBD2. This CDR3 contains 14 residues. The trim removed 2 bases at V and 6 bases at J, leaving 6 bases unmatched. Germline V lookup: CDR1 DFQATT, CDR2 SNEGSKA (reference sequence). CDR3 sequence: CSARKRESANEQFF. The CDR3 nucleotides are TGCAGTGCTAGAAAGCGGGAGTCGGCCAATGAGCAGTTCTTC.

This clonotype was found many times. This sequence joins TRBV28 and TRBJ2-1; D may be TRBD1 or TRBD2 (6 bases each). V gave up 2 bases and J gave up 8 bases, with 10 bases separating them. In germline, CDR1 is MDHEN, CDR2 SYDVKM. There are 13 residues in the CDR3. Here the CDR3 reads CASSLMGGYEQFF. The CDR3 DNA follows: TGTGCCAGCAGTTTAATGGGGGGCTATGAGCAGTTCTTC. The full variable domain, rest sourced from reference TRBV28 and TRBJ2-1, is DVKVTQSSRYLVKRTGEKVFLECVQDMDHENMFWYRQDPGLGLRLIYFSYDVKMKEKGDIPEGYSVSREKKERFSLILESASTNQTSMYLCASSLMGGYEQFFGPGTRLTVL.

The CDR3 DNA is TGTGCCAGCAGTACCCCGGGACAGGGAAGTTTTCAGACCCAGTACTTC. Translation: CASSTPGQGSFQTQYF. The V call is TRBV6-1, the J call TRBJ2-5; 9 positions agree with TRBD1. CDR1 and CDR2 (germline): MNHNS, SASEGT. V dropped 5 bases and J dropped 6; count of bases not matched to a gene: 13. The CDR3 sequence is 16 residues long.

This clonotype was detected ten times or more. The rearrangement links TRBV18 to TRBJ1-2; 10 nucleotides match TRBD1. With V trimmed by 1 base and J by 6 bases, 8 bases remained unmatched. The CDR3 is made up of 16 amino acids. Germline CDR1 KGHSH, CDR2 LQKENI. CDR3 DNA sequence: TGTGCCAGCTCACCACAGGGGCCCGGGACAGGGGATGGCTACACCTTC. It specifies CASSPQGPGTGDGYTF. The full variable domain, in which reference TRBV18 and TRBJ1-2 provide the parts outside the CDR3, is NAGVMQNPRHLVRRRGQEARLRCSPMKGHSHVYWYRQLPEEGLKFMVYLQKENIIDESGMPKERFSAEFPKEGPSILRIQQVVRGDSAAYFCASSPQGPGTGDGYTFGSGTRLTVV.

This clonotype has more than one count but fewer than ten. This chain joins TRBV6-2 or TRBV6-3 and TRBJ1-2, with 7 nucleotides matching TRBD1. The CDR3 totals 13 residues. V shed 6 bases and J 10 bases; nucleotides not matched to a gene: 11. The germline gives CDR1 MNHEY, CDR2 SVGEGT. The CDR3 is CASSPTGRGDYTF. The DNA for the CDR3 is TGTGCCAGCAGCCCGACAGGGCGTGGGGACTACACCTTC.

There are many counts of this clonotype. The V and J genes are TRBV5-1 and TRBJ1-2; 11 nucleotides match TRBD1. The CDR3 is 15 residues long. Germline CDR1 SGHRS, CDR2 YFSETQ. J gave up 7 bases and V 0 bases, and 5 bases lay outside the gene matches. CDR3 loop: CASSLGTGGTGGYTF. The CDR3 bases are TGCGCCAGCAGCTTGGGGACAGGGGGCACCGGTGGCTACACCTTC.

This clonotype appeared many times. The gene calls are TRBV28 and TRBJ2-5; possible D gene TRBD2, 5 bases. The germline CDR1 and CDR2 sequences are MDHEN and SYDVKM. The CDR3 is made up of 13 amino acids. Trimming left V 7 bases short and J 2 bases short, with 11 bases between. CDR3 in amino acids: CASKRELQETQYF. The CDR3 coding sequence is TGTGCCAGCAAACGGGAACTTCAAGAGACCCAGTACTTC.

This clonotype has more than one count but fewer than ten. This chain connects TRBV20-1 to TRBJ2-7; 11 nucleotides align to TRBD2. The CDR3 has 15 amino acids. V was pared by 3 bases and J by 6 bases, with 10 bases of the junction left unmatched. Germline V gene sequence: CDR1 DFQATT, CDR2 SNEGSKA (reference sequence). CDR3 loop: CSARDSGRAGVEQYF. CDR3 in DNA: TGCAGTGCTAGGGATAGCGGGAGGGCCGGCGTCGAGCAGTACTTC.

This clonotype appeared many times. The chain recombines TRBV20-1 with TRBJ2-1; TRBD1 might be the D (7 bases). Germline V gives CDR1 DFQATT, CDR2 SNEGSKA (reference sequence). V gave up 4 bases and J gave up 4 bases, with 14 bases separating them. CDR3 length: 14 amino acids. The CDR3 region is CSAIWSGGYNEQFF. The CDR3 DNA sequence: TGCAGTGCTATTTGGTCAGGGGGGTACAATGAGCAGTTCTTC.

This clonotype was seen at least ten times. The J gene is TRBJ2-7, the V gene TRBV7-2; D is possibly TRBD1 or TRBD2 (5 bases each). In germline, CDR1 is SGHTA, CDR2 FQGNSA. V was trimmed by 6 bases and J by 3 bases, leaving 15 bases between them. The CDR3 has 14 amino acids. The CDR3 sequence: CASSPGPNFYEQYF. CDR3 DNA sequence: TGTGCCAGCAGTCCGGGACCCAACTTCTACGAGCAGTACTTC.

This clonotype was seen more than once but under ten times. The chain joins TRBV9 to TRBJ2-5; 10 bases line up with TRBD2. The V segment lost 3 bases and the J segment 5 bases; nucleotides outside the gene matches: 7. The CDR3 contains 15 residues. Germline CDR1 SGDLS, CDR2 YYNGEE. The CDR3 here is CASSGSGRQTETQYF. The CDR3 DNA sequence: TGTGCCAGCAGCGGTAGCGGGAGGCAGACGGAGACCCAGTACTTC.

A few counts support this clonotype. V is TRBV28 and J is TRBJ1-3, with D tentatively TRBD1 (6 bases). The CDR3 contains 14 residues. CDR1 and CDR2 (germline): MDHEN, SYDVKM. V lost 7 bases to trimming and J lost 0 bases, with 10 bases between them. The CDR3 reads CASKDSHSGNTIYF. The CDR3 bases are TGTGCCAGCAAGGACAGCCACTCTGGAAACACCATATATTTT. Full variable domain (missing parts from reference TRBV28 and TRBJ1-3): DVKVTQSSRYLVKRTGEKVFLECVQDMDHENMFWYRQDPGLGLRLIYFSYDVKMKEKGDIPEGYSVSREKKERFSLILESASTNQTSMYLCASKDSHSGNTIYFGEGSWLTVV.

V and J are TRBV6-2 or TRBV6-3 and TRBJ2-7, with D hard to call. The CDR3 consists of 12 residues. Trimming removed 6 bases at V and 3 bases at J, with 9 bases between. Germline CDR1 is MNHEY and CDR2 is SVGEGT. The CDR3 nucleotides read TGTGCCAGCAGCTTGTATTTCTACGAGCAGTACTTC. It is translated as CASSLYFYEQYF.

This clonotype came up many times. V gene TRBV7-9 combines with J gene TRBJ2-1, with D tentatively TRBD1 or TRBD2 (7 bases each). The CDR3 sequence is 15 residues long. CDR1 is SEHNR, CDR2 FQNEAQ, per germline (reference sequence). Trimming took 5 bases from V and 4 from J, leaving 15 bases between them. This CDR3 is CASSPGTAGYNEQFF. The CDR3 nucleotides read TGTGCCAGCAGCCCCGGGACAGCGGGATACAATGAGCAGTTCTTC.

This clonotype was observed many times. The chain employs TRBV5-1 and TRBJ1-4; TRBD1 agrees at 8 bases. The germline V gene has CDR1 SGHRS and CDR2 YFSETQ. V lost 2 bases and J lost 5; bases outside the gene matches: 11. The CDR3 spans 17 residues. The CDR3 protein is CASSLNSVRGQNEKLFF. The CDR3 DNA follows: TGCGCCAGCAGCTTAAACTCCGTCAGGGGGCAGAATGAAAAACTGTTTTTT.

V usage is TRBV14 and J usage is TRBJ2-3, with 9 bases matching TRBD2. Germline CDR1 SGHDN, CDR2 FVKESK. V lost 2 bases, J lost 6 bases, and 9 bases stayed unmatched. CDR3 length equals 16 residues. Here the CDR3 reads CASSQPSGNLADTQYF. The CDR3 bases are TGTGCCAGCAGCCAACCTAGCGGGAATCTGGCGGATACGCAGTATTTT.

In nucleotides, the CDR3 is TGCGCCAGCACCGTTACACATGTAATCGGGACGGGCACAGATACGCAGTATTTT. Translating gives CASTVTHVIGTGTDTQYF. The chain recombines TRBV5-1 with TRBJ2-3; perhaps D is TRBD1 or TRBD2 (5 bases each). Trimming stripped 6 bases from V and 1 base from J, with 24 bases between. Germline V CDR1 and CDR2: SGHRS, YFSETQ. The CDR3 loop spans 18 amino acids.

The chain recombines TRBV12-5 with TRBJ2-3; D may be TRBD2 (5 bases). V shed 4 bases and J shed 0 bases, with 17 bases lying between them. In germline, CDR1 is LGHNT, CDR2 FRNRAP. The CDR3 contains 17 residues. The CDR3 is CASGSPPSRPSTDTQYF. In nucleotides, the CDR3 is TGTGCTAGTGGTTCGCCACCTAGCAGACCGAGCACAGATACGCAGTATTTT.